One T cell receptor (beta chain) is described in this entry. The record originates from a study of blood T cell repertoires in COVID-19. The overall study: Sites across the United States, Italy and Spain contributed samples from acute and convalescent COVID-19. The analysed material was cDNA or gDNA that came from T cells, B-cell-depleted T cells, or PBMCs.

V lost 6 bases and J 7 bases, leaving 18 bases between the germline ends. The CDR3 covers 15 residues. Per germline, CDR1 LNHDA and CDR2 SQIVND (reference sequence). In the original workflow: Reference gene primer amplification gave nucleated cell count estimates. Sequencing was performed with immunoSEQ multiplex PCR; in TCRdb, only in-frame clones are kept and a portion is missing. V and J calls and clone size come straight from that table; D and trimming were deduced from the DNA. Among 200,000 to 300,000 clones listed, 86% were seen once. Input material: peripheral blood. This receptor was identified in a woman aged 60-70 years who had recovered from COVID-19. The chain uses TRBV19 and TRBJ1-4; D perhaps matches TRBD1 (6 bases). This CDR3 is CASRNRGQGFEKLFF. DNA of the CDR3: TGTGCCAGTAGGAATCGGGGACAAGGATTTGAAAAACTGTTTTTT.